This T cell receptor beta chain was sequenced in a study of CD8 T cells in ankylosing spondylitis. On this clonotype: Its cognate antigen is unknown.

Study-level results: What appeared characteristic of ankylosing spondylitis blood was a TCR beta motif of seven to nine highly homologous variants. The clones that were linked to disease were reported to be significantly enriched in matched synovial fluid samples from ankylosing spondylitis patients.

Preparation of TCR beta libraries was done by quantitative 5'-RACE with molecular barcodes. One entry per CDR3 protein, called by TCRdb with MiXCR from the 5' RACE reads. The sample lists about 140,000 distinct CDR3 sequences; roughly 8.4% were seen once. V trimming: 3 bases; J trimming: 8 bases; junction bases outside the gene matches: 5. CDR1 is MDHEN and CDR2 is SYDVKM in the germline V gene. The CDR3 is 13 residues long. The source is a male donor with ankylosing spondylitis. Specimen: synovial fluid, either unsorted or a sorted T cell fraction (not recorded which). The chain joins TRBV28 to TRBJ2-3, with 7 bases that match TRBD2. DNA for the CDR3: TGTGCCAGCAGTTTGGGCGGGACTACTACGCAGTATTTT. Amino acid sequence: CASSLGGTTTQYF.